This TCR beta chain was sequenced during a study of T-cell reconstitution after alpha-beta-depleted transplantation in children. Overall study findings and caveats: At around two months after transplant, the alpha-beta T cells were reportedly derived from several hundred expanded clones that came from non-depleted graft cells. From surviving recipient T cells and thymic progenitors came the high day-60 TCRbeta diversity observed in some patients. After one year, T-cell counts and TCRbeta diversity mostly came from new T cells.

V gave up 5 bases and J gave up 3 bases, with 13 bases separating them. Germline CDR1 reads WSHSY; CDR2 reads SAAADI. This CDR3 spans 14 amino acids. In the case of this clonotype: Its target is not known.

The TCRbeta library incorporated unique molecular identifiers. TCRdb analysed the PCR reads with MiXCR anew, one entry per CDR3 protein. The sample yields about 510,000 distinct CDR3 sequences, over 9.5% seen once. V usage is TRBV10-2 and J usage is TRBJ1-1, with D uncertain. This receptor was taken from a female patient aged 2-9 years who had a stem cell transplant for aplastic anemia, so the T cells may come from the graft donor. The specimen was PBMCs, mostly from graft donor cells, collected 180 days after TCRalphabeta/CD19-depleted stem cell transplant. The CDR3 reads CASSWTPADTEAFF. CDR3 in DNA: TGCGCCAGCAGTTGGACCCCAGCGGACACTGAAGCTTTCTTT.